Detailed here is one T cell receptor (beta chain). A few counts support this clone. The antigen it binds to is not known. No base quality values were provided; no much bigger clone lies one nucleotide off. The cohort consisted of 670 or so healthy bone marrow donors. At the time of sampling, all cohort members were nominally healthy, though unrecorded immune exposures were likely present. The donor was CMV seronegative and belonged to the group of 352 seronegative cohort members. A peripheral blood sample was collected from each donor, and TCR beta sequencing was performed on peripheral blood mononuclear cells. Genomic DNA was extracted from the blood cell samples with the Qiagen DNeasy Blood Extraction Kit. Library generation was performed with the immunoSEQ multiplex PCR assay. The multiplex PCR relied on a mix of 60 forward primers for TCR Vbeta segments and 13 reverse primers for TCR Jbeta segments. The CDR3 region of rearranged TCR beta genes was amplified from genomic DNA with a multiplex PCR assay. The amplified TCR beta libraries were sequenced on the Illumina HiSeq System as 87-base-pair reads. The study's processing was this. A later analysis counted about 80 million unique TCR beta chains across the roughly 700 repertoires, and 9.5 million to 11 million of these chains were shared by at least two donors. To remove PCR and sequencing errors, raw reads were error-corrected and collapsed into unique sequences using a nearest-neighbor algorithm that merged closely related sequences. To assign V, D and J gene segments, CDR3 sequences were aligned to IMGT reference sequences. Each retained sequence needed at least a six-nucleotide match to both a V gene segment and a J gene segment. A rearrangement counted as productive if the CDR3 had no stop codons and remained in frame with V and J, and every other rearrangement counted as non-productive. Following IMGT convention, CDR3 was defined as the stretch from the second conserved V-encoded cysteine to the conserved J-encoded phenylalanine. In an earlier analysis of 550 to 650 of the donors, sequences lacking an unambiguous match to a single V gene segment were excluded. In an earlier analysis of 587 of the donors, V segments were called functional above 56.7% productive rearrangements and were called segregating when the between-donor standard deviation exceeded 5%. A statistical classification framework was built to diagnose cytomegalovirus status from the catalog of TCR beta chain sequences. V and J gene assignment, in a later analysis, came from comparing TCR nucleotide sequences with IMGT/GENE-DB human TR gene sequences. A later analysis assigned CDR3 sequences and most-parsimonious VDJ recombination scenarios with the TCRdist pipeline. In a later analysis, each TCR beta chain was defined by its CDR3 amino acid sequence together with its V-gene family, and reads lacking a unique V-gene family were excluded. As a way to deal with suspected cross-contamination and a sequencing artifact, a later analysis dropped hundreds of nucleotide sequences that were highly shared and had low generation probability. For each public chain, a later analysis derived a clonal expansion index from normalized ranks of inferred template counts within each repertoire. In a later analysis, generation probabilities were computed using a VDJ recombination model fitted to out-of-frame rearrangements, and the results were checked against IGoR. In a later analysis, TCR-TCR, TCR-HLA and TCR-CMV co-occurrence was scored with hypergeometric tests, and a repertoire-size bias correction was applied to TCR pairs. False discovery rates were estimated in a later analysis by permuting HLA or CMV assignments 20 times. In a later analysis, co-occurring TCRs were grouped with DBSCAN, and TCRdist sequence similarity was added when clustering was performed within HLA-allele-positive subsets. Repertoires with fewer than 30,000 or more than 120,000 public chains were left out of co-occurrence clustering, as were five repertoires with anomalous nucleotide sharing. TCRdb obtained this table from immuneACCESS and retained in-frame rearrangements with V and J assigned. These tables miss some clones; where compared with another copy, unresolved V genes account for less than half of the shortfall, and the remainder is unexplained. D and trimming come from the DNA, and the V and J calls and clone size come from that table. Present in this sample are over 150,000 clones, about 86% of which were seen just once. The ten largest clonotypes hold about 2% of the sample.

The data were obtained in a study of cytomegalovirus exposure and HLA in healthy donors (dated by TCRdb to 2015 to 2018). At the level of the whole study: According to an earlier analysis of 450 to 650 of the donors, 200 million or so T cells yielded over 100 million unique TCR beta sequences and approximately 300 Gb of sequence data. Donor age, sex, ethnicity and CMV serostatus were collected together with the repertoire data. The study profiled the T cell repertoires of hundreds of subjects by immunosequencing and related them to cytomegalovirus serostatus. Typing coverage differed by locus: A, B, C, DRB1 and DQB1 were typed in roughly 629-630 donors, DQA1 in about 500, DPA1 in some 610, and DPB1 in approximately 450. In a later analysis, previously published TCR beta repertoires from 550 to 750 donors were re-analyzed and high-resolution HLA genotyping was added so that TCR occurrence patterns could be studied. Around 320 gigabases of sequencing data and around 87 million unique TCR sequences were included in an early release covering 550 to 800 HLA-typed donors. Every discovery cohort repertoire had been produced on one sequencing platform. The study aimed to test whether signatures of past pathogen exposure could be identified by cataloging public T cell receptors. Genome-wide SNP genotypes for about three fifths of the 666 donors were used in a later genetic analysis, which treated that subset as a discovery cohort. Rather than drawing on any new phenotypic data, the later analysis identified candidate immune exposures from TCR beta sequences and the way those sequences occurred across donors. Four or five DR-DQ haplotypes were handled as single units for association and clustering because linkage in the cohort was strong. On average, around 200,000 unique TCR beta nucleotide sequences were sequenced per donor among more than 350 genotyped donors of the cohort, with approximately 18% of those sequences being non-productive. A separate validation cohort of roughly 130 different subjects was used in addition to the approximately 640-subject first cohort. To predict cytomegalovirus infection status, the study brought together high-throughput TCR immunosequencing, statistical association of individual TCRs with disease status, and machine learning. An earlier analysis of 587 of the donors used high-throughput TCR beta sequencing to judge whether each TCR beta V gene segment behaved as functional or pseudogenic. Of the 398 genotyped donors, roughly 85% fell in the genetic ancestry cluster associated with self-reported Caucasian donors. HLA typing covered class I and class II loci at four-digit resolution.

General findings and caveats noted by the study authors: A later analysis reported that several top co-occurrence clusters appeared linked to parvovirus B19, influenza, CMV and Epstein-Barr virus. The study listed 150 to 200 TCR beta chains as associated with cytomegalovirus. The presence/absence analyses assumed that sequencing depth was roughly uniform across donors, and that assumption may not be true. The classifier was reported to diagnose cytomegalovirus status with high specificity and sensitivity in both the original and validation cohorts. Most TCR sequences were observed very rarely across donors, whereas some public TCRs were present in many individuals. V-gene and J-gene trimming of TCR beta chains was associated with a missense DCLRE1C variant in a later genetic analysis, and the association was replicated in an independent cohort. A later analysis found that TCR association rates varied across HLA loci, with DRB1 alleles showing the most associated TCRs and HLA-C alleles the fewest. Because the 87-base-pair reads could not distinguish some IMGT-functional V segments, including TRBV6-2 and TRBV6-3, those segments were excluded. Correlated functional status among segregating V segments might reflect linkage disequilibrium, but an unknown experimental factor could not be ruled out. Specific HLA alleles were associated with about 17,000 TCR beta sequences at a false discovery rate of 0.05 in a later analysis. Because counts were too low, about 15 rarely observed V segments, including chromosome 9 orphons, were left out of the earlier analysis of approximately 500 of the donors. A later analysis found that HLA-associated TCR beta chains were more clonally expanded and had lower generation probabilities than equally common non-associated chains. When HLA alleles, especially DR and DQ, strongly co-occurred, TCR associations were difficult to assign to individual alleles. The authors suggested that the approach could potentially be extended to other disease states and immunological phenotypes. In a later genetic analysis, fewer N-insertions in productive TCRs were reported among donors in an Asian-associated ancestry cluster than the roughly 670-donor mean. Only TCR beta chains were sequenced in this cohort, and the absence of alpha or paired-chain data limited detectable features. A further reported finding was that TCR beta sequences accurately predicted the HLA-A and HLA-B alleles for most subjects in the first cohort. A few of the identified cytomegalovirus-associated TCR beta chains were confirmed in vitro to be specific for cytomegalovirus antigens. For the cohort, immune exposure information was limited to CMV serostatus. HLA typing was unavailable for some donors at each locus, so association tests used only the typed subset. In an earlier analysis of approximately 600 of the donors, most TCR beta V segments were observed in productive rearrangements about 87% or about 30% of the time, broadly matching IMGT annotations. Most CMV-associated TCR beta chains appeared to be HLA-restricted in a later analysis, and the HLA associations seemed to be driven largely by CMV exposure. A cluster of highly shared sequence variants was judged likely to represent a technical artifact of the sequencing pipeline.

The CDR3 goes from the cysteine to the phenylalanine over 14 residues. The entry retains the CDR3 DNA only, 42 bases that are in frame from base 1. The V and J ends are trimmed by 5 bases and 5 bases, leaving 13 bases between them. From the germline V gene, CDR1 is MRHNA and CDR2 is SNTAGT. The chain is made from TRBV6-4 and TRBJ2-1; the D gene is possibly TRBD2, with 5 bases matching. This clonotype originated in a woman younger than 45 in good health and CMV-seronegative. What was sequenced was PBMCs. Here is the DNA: TGTGCCAGCAGTCTGGACTTCAGTCACAATGAGCAGTTCTTC. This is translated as CASSLDFSHNEQFF.